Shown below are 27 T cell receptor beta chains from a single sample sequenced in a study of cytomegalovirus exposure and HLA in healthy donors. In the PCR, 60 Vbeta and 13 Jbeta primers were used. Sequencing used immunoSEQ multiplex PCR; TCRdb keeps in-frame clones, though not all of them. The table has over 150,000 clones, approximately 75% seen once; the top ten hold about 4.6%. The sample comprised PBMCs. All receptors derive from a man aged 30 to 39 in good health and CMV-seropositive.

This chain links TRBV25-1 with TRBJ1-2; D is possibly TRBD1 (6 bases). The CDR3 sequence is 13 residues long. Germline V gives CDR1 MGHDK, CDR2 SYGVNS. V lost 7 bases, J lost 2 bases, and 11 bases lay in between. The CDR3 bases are TGTGCCAGCAAAGGGGACACCAACTATGGCTACACCTTC. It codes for CASKGDTNYGYTF.

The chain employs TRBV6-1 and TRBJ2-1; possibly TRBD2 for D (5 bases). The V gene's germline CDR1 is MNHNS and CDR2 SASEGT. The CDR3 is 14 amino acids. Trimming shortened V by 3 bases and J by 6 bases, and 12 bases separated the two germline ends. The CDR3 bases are TGTGCCAGCAGTGAGTGGACTGGCGCCAATGAGCAGTTCTTC. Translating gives CASSEWTGANEQFF.

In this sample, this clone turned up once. In DNA, the CDR3 is TGTGCCATCAGGCCTACTAGCGGGGGGGCCGGGGCCTACGAGCAGTACTTC. Translation gives CAIRPTSGGAGAYEQYF. The chain uses TRBV10-3 and TRBJ2-7; TRBD2 matches 13 bases. The J segment lost 2 bases and the V segment lost 6 bases, leaving 10 bases of the junction unmatched. The CDR3 runs 17 residues. Germline-derived CDR1 and CDR2 are ENHRY and SYGVKD.

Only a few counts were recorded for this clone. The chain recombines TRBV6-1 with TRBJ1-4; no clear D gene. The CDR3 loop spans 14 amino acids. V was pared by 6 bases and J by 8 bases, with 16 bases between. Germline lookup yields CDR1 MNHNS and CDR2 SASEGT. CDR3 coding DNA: TGTGCCAGCAGCCGACAAACTCAAGGCGAAAAACTGTTTTTT. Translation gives CASSRQTQGEKLFF.

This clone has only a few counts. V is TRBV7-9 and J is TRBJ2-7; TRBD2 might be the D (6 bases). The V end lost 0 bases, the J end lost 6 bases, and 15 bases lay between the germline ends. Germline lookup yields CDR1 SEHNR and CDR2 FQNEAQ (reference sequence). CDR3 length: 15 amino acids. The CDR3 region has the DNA TGTGCCAGCAGCTTAGCTGGGGGGTACCCGCTCGAGCAGTACTTC. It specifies CASSLAGGYPLEQYF.

CDR3 residues: CASSPQDRVYGYTF. The CDR3 DNA sequence: TGTGCCAGCTCTCCCCAGGACAGGGTATATGGCTACACCTTC. V usage is TRBV18 and J usage is TRBJ1-2; the match to TRBD1 covers 8 bases. The germline V gene has CDR1 KGHSH and CDR2 LQKENI. This CDR3 region has 14 residues. The ends lost 6 bases at V and 5 bases at J; junction bases unmatched: 8. Full variable domain (remainder filled in from reference TRBV18 and TRBJ1-2): NAGVMQNPRHLVRRRGQEARLRCSPMKGHSHVYWYRQLPEEGLKFMVYLQKENIIDESGMPKERFSAEFPKEGPSILRIQQVVRGDSAAYFCASSPQDRVYGYTFGSGTRLTVV.

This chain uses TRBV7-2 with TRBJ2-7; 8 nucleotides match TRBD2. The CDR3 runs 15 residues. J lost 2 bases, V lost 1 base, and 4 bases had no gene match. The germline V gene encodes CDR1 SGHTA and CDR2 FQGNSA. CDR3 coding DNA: TGTGCCAGCAGCTTAGTCAATAGCGGGGCCTACGAGCAGTACTTC. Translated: CASSLVNSGAYEQYF.

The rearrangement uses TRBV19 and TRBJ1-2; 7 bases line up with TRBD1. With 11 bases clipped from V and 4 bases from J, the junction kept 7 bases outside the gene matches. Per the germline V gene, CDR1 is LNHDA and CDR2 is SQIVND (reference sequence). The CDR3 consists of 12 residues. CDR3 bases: TGTGCCTGCGGACAGGAGAGCTATGGCTACACCTTC. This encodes CACGQESYGYTF.

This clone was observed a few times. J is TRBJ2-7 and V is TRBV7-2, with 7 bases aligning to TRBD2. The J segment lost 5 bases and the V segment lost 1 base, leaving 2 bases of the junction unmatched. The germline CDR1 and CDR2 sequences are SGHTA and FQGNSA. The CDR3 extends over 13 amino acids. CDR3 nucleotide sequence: TGTGCCAGCAGCTTAGATGGGAGGGACGAGCAGTACTTC. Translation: CASSLDGRDEQYF.

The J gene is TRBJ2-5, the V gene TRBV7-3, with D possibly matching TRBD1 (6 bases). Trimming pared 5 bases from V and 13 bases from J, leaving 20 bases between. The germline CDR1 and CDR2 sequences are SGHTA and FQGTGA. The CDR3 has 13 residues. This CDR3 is CASSPPRGRILYF. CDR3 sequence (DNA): TGTGCCAGCAGCCCTCCGAGGGGGAGAATACTGTACTTC.

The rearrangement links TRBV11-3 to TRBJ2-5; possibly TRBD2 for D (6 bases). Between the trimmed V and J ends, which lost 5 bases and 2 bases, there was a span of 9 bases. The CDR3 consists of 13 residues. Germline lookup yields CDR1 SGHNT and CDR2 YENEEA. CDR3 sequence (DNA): TGTGCCAGCAGCCCCAGCGGGCAAGAGACCCAGTACTTC. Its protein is CASSPSGQETQYF.

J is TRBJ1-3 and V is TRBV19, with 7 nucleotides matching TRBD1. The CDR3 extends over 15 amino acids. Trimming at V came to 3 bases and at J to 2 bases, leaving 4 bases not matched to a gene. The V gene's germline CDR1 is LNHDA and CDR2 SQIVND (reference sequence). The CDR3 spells CASSIGTGAGNTIYF. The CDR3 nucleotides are TGTGCCAGTAGTATCGGCACAGGGGCTGGAAACACCATATATTTT.

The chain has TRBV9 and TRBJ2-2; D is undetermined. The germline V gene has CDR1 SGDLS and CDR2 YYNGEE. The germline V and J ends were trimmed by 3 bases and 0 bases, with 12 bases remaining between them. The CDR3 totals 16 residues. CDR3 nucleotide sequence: TGTGCCAGCAGCGCCCCCCCAGATCCGAACACCGGGGAGCTGTTTTTT. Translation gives CASSAPPDPNTGELFF.

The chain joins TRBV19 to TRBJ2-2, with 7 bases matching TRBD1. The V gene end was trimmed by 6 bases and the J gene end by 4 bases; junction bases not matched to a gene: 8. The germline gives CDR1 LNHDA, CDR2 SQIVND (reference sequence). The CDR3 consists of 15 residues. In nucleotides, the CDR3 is TGTGCCAGTAGCCCCCTCAGGGGGTTCACCGGGGAGCTGTTTTTT. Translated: CASSPLRGFTGELFF. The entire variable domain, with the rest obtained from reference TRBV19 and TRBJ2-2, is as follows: DGGITQSPKYLFRKEGQNVTLSCEQNLNHDAMYWYRQDPGQGLRLIYYSQIVNDFQKGDIAEGYSVSREKKESFPLTVTSAQKNPTAFYLCASSPLRGFTGELFFGEGSRLTVL.

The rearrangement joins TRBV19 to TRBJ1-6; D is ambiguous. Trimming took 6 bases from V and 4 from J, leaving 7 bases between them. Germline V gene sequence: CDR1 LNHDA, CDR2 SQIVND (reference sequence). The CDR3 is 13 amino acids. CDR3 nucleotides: TGTGCCAGTAGCATACAGTATAATTCACCCCTCCACTTT. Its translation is CASSIQYNSPLHF.

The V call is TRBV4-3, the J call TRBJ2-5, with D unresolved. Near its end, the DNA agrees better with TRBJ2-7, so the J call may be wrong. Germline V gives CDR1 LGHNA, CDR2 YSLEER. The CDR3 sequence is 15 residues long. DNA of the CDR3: TGCGCCAGCAGCCAAGTTGGGCAGGCGACCTACGAGCAGTACTTC. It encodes CASSQVGQATYEQYF.

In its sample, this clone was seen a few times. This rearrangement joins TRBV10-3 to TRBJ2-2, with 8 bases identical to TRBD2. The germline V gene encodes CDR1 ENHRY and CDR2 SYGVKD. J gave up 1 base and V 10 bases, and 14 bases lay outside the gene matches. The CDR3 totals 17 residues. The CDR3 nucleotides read TGTGCCACCCGGGGGGGACGCGAGAGAGGGAACACCGGGGAGCTGTTTTTT. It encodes CATRGGRERGNTGELFF.

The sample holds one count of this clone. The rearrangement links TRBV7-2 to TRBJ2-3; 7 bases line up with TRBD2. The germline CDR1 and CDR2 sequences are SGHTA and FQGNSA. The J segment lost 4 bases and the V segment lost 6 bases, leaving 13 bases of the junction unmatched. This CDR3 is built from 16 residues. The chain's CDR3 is CASSPRWRELADTQYF. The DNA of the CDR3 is TGTGCCAGCAGTCCAAGATGGCGGGAGTTGGCAGATACGCAGTATTTT.

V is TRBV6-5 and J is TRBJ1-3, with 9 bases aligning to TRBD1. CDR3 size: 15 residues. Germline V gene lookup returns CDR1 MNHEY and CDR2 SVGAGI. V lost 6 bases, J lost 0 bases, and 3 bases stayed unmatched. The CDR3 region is CASRRDRDSGNTIYF. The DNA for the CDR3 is TGTGCCAGCAGGAGGGACAGGGACTCTGGAAACACCATATATTTT.

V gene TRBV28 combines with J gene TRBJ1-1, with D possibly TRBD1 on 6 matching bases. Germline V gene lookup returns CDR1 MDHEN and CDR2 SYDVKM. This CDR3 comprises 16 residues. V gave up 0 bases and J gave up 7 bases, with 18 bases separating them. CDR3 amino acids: CASSLWGQQGQDEAFF. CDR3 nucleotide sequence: TGTGCCAGCAGTTTATGGGGGCAACAGGGCCAGGATGAAGCTTTCTTT.

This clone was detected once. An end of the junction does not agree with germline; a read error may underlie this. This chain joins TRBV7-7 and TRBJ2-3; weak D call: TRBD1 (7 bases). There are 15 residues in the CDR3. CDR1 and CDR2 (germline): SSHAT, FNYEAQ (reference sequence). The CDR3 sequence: CASSSTPGGSDTQYF. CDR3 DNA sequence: TGTGCTAGCAGCTCAACGCCAGGGGGGTCGGATACGCAGTATTTT. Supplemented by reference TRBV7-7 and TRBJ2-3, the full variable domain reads GAGVSQSPRYKVTKRGQDVTLRCDPISSHATLYWYQQALGQGPEFLTYFNYEAQPDKSGLPSDRFSAERPEGSISTLTIQRTEQRDSAMYRCASSSTPGGSDTQYFGPGTRLTVL.

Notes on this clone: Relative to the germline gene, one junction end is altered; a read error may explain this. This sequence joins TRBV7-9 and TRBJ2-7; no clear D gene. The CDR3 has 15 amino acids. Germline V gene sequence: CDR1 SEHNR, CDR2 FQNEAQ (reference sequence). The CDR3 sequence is CSSSLVNSLSYEQYF. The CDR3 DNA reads TGTTCCAGCAGCTTAGTTAACAGCCTATCCTACGAGCAGTACTTC.

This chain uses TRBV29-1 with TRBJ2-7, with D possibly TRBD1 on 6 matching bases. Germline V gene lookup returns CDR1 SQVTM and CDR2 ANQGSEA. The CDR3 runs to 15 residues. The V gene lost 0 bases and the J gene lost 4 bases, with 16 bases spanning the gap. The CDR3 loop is CSVEDGLGAEYEQYF. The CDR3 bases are TGCAGCGTTGAAGATGGTCTGGGGGCGGAATACGAGCAGTACTTC.

This CDR3 reads CASSALAGGTYNEQFF. The CDR3 nucleotides are TGTGCCAGCAGCGCCTTAGCGGGGGGGACCTACAATGAGCAGTTCTTC. The chain uses TRBV9 and TRBJ2-1, with 11 bases identical to TRBD2. The CDR3 spans 16 residues. Per the germline V gene, CDR1 is SGDLS and CDR2 is YYNGEE. V shed 3 bases and J 2 bases; nucleotides not matched to a gene: 4. The entire variable domain, with the rest obtained from reference TRBV9 and TRBJ2-1, is as follows: DSGVTQTPKHLITATGQRVTLRCSPRSGDLSVYWYQQSLDQGLQFLIQYYNGEERAKGNILERFSAQQFPDLHSELNLSSLELGDSALYFCASSALAGGTYNEQFFGPGTRLTVL.

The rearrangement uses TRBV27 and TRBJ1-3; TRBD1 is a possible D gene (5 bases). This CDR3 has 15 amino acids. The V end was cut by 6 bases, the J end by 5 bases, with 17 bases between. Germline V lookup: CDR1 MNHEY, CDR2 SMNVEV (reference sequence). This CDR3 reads CASSPRQGGRNTIYF. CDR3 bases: TGTGCCAGCAGCCCCAGGCAGGGAGGGAGAAACACCATATATTTT.

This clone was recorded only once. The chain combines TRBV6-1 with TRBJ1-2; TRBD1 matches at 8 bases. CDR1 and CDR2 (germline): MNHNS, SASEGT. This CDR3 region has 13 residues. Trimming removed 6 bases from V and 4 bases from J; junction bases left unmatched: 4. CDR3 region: CASRETGVYGYTF. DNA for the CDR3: TGTGCCAGCAGGGAGACAGGGGTCTATGGCTACACCTTC.

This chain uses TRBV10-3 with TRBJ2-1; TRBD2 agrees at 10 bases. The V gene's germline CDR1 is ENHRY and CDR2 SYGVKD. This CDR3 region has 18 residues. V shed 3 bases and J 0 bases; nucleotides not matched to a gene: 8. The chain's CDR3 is CAISDWLAGALSYNEQFF. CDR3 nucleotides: TGTGCCATCAGTGATTGGCTAGCGGGAGCCCTCTCCTACAATGAGCAGTTCTTC.